The present TCR beta chain was sequenced within a study of T cell responses to AZD1222 COVID-19 vaccine. As for the study in general: The study pooled second doses at about 4 or about 12 weeks. Broader study findings: Unmutated variant regions reportedly attract nearly half of all spike-specific TCRs. Compared with day 0, the breadth and depth of the Spike-specific TCR repertoire rose significantly after two doses of AZD1222. Regions 160-218 and 743-854 held dominance among vaccine-associated CD4 TCRs, which spanned spike.

For this clone: Its antigen is currently unknown.

Assay: immunoSEQ multiplex PCR; the TCRdb copy retains only in-frame clones and omits some. Of tens of thousands of clones in the sample, 90% to 95% were seen once. Germline lookup yields CDR1 ENHRY and CDR2 SYGVKD. The V and J ends lost 10 bases and 2 bases, in that order; junction bases with no gene match: 4. This CDR3 has 14 residues. The chain carries TRBV10-3 and TRBJ2-2; 10 bases agree with TRBD1. This clonotype was sampled from an adult in good health. The starting material was peripheral blood, obtained on day 0 of AZD1222 vaccination. CDR3 in amino acids: CATRQGANTGELFF. The CDR3, as DNA: TGTGCCACCCGACAGGGGGCAAACACCGGGGAGCTGTTTTTT.